A selection of T cell receptor beta chains follows, all from one sample in a study of shared clonotypes between healthy human individuals. Generated by immunoSEQ multiplex PCR, the TCRdb table keeps only in-frame clones and is missing some. The top ten clones hold around 1.1% of a sample with over 2 million clones, about 95% of them seen once. Specimen: naive CD8+ T cells sorted from blood. The receptors were sampled from a man in his late teens or twenties in good health. The conserved cysteine and the conserved F or W are not part of the CDR3 here.

>12|TRBV27|TRBJ1-1
ASRTGIMNTEAF
>14|TRBV6-5|TRBJ1-2
ASSNSDRGLIYGYT
>12|TRBV27|TRBJ1-5
ASGTTGGITPQH
>11|TRBV27|TRBJ2-7
ASSSDSPYEQY
>13|TRBV6-5|TRBJ2-5
ASSYTRTMGETQY
>11|TRBV27|TRBJ1-1
ASRSGGNTEAF
>12|TRBV9|TRBJ2-7
ASSVASGGYEQY
>8|TRBV2|TRBJ1-1
AAGEQEAF
>12|TRBV13|TRBJ2-7
ASSLAPALGEQY
>13|TRBV7-9|TRBJ1-1
ASSPPDRVNTEAF
>12|TRBV5-4|TRBJ2-3
ASSPTSWPYTQY
>13|TRBV7-9|TRBJ1-2
ASSFPDRMGYGYT
>10|TRBV5-6|TRBJ1-2
ASSLAQPPNT
>14|TRBV4-1|TRBJ1-1
ASSQDREGSNTEAF
>13|TRBV9|TRBJ2-3
ASSVGASSTDTQY
>11|TRBV27|TRBJ1-1
ASSFSMDAEAF
>11|TRBV13|TRBJ2-2
ASSFTGPQDLF
>13|TRBV6-5|TRBJ2-7
ASSYRAVLSYEQY
>13|TRBV4-3|TRBJ1-1
ASSQDTGGGGEAF
>9|TRBV20-1|TRBJ2-5
SVGGPETQY
>12|TRBV27|TRBJ1-5
ASSLGGGNQPQH
>12|TRBV27|TRBJ2-7
ASSPRQGAYEQY
>11|TRBV7-9|TRBJ2-7
ASSLQASYEQY
>12|TRBV7-9|TRBJ2-7
ASSLAGLSYEQY
>14|TRBV7-9|TRBJ2-5
ASSLASSGGAETQY
>11|TRBV6-5|TRBJ1-1
ASSRKGNTEAF
>11|TRBV6-1|TRBJ2-7
ASVRDYSYEQY